The 12 T cell receptor beta chains in this list originate from one sample, sequenced in a study of T-cell reconstitution after alpha-beta-depleted transplantation in children. Preparation of the TCRbeta library used unique molecular identifiers. TCRdb reprocessed the PCR reads via MiXCR and lists one record per CDR3 protein. The sample lists more than 150,000 distinct CDR3 sequences, approximately 6.6% occurring once. The sample was PBMCs from the stem cell graft donor, taken from the stem cell graft. Receptors were obtained from a human donor who donated a stem cell graft to a child with Wiskott-Aldrich syndrome.

This clonotype was counted ten times or more. The chain recombines TRBV29-1 with TRBJ2-6; D possibly matches TRBD1 or TRBD2 (5 bases each). The CDR3 extends over 15 amino acids. V lost 1 base, J lost 0 bases, and 7 bases lay in between. Germline CDR1 reads SQVTM; CDR2 reads ANQGSEA. This CDR3 is CSVEGGISGANVLTF. The CDR3 DNA follows: TGCAGCGTTGAAGGGGGGATCTCTGGGGCCAACGTCCTGACTTTC.

This clonotype was observed at least ten times. This chain links TRBV9 with TRBJ2-1; no reliable D call. This CDR3 spans 13 amino acids. Trimming pared 0 bases from V and 7 bases from J, leaving 8 bases between. The germline gives CDR1 SGDLS, CDR2 YYNGEE. The CDR3 is CASSVEQRNEQFF. The CDR3 bases are TGTGCCAGCAGCGTAGAACAGCGTAATGAGCAGTTCTTC.

The J gene is TRBJ1-1, the V gene TRBV7-6, with D possibly being TRBD1 (6 bases). The V and J ends lost 5 bases and 0 bases respectively, with 13 bases between them. Germline CDR1 and CDR2: SGHVS and FNYEAQ. The CDR3 is 15 residues long. The CDR3: CASSRSGTLNTEAFF. The CDR3 DNA reads as TGTGCCAGCAGCCGTAGTGGGACACTGAACACTGAAGCTTTCTTT.

This clonotype has ten or more counts. V gene TRBV29-1 combines with J gene TRBJ1-3; D gene uncertain. Germline CDR1 SQVTM, CDR2 ANQGSEA. This CDR3 is built from 13 residues. The V gene lost 7 bases and the J gene lost 1 base, with 11 bases spanning the gap. DNA of the CDR3: TGCAGCGCCCACCTTGAGTCTGGAAACACCATATATTTT. Its translation is CSAHLESGNTIYF.

At least ten counts were recorded for this clonotype. The chain is built from TRBV7-2 and TRBJ1-6; D perhaps matches TRBD1 (6 bases). V was clipped by 0 bases and J by 10 bases, with 13 bases between them. The CDR3 has 15 amino acids. Germline-derived CDR1 and CDR2 are SGHTA and FQGNSA. The CDR3 bases are TGTGCCAGCAGCTTAGCCACAGGGAAAGGCTCACCCCTCCACTTT. Translating gives CASSLATGKGSPLHF.

The V and J genes are TRBV7-6 and TRBJ2-5, with 9 bases lining up with TRBD2. This CDR3 spans 16 amino acids. CDR1 is SGHVS and CDR2 is FNYEAQ in the germline V gene. Trimming cost V 5 bases and J 10 bases; bases outside gene matches: 17. CDR3 protein: CASSPRILRGGSNQYF. Here the CDR3 DNA reads TGTGCCAGCAGCCCCCGTATATTGCGGGGGGGATCCAACCAGTACTTC.

A few counts support this clonotype. This rearrangement joins TRBV2 to TRBJ1-5; TRBD1 matches at 7 bases. Germline CDR1 and CDR2: SNHLY and FYNNEI. The junction had 10 bases not matched to a gene; V was cut back by 2 bases and J by 6 bases. CDR3 length equals 16 residues. The CDR3 DNA is TGTGCCAGCAGTGAACGCGGCACAGGGGTATTTCAGCCCCAGCATTTT. Its protein is CASSERGTGVFQPQHF.

This clonotype was counted many times. The CDR3 sequence: CASSYGDKYDYTF. The CDR3 nucleotides read TGTGCCAGCAGTTACGGGGACAAGTACGACTACACCTTC. The chain joins TRBV6-5 to TRBJ1-2, with a weak D call TRBD1 (6 bases). CDR1 and CDR2 from the germline V gene are MNHEY and SVGAGI. V dropped 2 bases and J dropped 10 bases, with 14 bases sitting between them. The CDR3 runs to 13 residues.

This clonotype appeared many times. J is TRBJ2-1 and V is TRBV12-3 or TRBV12-4; D not certain. Between the trimmed V and J ends, which lost 5 bases and 8 bases, there was a span of 16 bases. The CDR3 is 14 residues long. The CDR3 is CASSPTMGFDEQFF. In DNA, the CDR3 is TGTGCCAGCAGTCCGACGATGGGTTTCGATGAGCAGTTCTTC.

At least ten counts were recorded for this clonotype. The V and J genes are TRBV14 and TRBJ1-4; D gene uncertain. Trimming removed 4 bases from V and 6 bases from J, with 12 bases in between. The CDR3 extends over 14 amino acids. CDR1 is SGHDN and CDR2 is FVKESK in the germline V gene. This CDR3 reads CASSRTGLDEKLFF. The CDR3 coding sequence is TGTGCCAGCAGCCGCACCGGGCTGGATGAAAAACTGTTTTTT.

This clonotype was seen at least ten times. The chain combines TRBV20-1 with TRBJ2-5; possible D gene TRBD2, 6 bases. The V end was cut by 6 bases, the J end by 2 bases, with 16 bases between. The germline V gene has CDR1 DFQATT and CDR2 SNEGSKA (reference sequence). The CDR3 has 14 residues. The CDR3 sequence: CSAQKGGPQETQYF. The CDR3 DNA sequence: TGCAGTGCCCAAAAGGGAGGCCCACAAGAGACCCAGTACTTC.

At least ten counts were recorded for this clonotype. In DNA, the CDR3 is TGCAGTGCCTCGGACCGAACCTCTAACTATGGCTACACCTTC. It is translated as CSASDRTSNYGYTF. The V gene is TRBV20-1, the J gene TRBJ1-2; no firm D call. CDR1 DFQATT and CDR2 SNEGSKA come from the germline V gene (reference sequence). This CDR3 comprises 14 residues. The germline V and J ends were trimmed by 6 bases and 0 bases, with 14 bases remaining between them.